This T cell receptor (beta chain) was sequenced in a study of radiotherapy plus CTLA-4 blockade in lung cancer. Study in general: Among patients, 15% to 20% showed objective responses, and roughly 30% had disease control.

In the case of this clone: What it binds is unknown.

This CDR3 is built from 15 residues. Per the germline V gene, CDR1 is SGHVS and CDR2 is FQNEAQ. The germline V and J ends were trimmed by 5 bases and 4 bases, with 14 bases remaining between them. The study's findings and limits: With interferon-beta, early dynamics of blood T cell clones were reported to best predict response. Tumor-origin TCR clones grew in blood after radiotherapy plus ipilimumab.

Data came from immunoSEQ multiplex PCR; TCRdb stores just in-frame clones and leaves some out. The sample contains tens of thousands of clones, 65% to 85% of which appear only once. Focal radiation with ipilimumab CTLA-4 blockade was given to patients with chemo-refractory metastatic non-small-cell lung cancer. The source material was peripheral blood, sampled from a patient treated with radiotherapy plus ipilimumab. The sequence derives from a human donor with non-small cell lung cancer who had stable disease on radiotherapy plus ipilimumab. This chain connects TRBV7-8 to TRBJ2-2; D tentatively fits TRBD1 or TRBD2 (7 bases each). The CDR3 spells CASSPTGEGTGELFF. CDR3 in DNA: TGTGCCAGCAGCCCAACAGGGGAGGGCACCGGGGAGCTGTTTTTT.